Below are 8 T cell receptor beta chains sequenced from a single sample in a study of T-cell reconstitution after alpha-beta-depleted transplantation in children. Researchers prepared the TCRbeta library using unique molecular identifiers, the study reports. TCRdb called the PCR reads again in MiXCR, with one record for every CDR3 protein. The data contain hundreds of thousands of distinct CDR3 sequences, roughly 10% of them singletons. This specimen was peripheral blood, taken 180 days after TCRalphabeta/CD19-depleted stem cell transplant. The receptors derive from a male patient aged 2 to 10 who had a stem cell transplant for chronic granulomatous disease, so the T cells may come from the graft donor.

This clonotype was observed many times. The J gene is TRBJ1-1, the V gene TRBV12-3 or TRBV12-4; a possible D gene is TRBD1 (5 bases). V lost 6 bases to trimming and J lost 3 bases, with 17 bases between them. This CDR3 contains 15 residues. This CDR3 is CASSSNPGTYTEAFF. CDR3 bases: TGTGCCAGCAGCTCGAATCCCGGGACGTACACTGAAGCTTTCTTT.

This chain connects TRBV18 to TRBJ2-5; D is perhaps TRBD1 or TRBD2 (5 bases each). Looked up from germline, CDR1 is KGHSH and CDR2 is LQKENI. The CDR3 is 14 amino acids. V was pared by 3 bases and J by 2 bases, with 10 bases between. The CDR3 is CASSPGRSQETQYF. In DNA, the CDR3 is TGTGCCAGCTCACCGGGACGGTCACAAGAGACCCAGTACTTC.

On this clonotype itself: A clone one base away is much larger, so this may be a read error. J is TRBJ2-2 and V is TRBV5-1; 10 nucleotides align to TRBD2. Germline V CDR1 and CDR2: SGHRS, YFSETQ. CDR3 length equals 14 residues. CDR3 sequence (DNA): TGCGCCGGCAGGGCCGGGACTAGCGCCGGGGAGCTGTTTTTT. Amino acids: CAGRAGTSAGELFF.

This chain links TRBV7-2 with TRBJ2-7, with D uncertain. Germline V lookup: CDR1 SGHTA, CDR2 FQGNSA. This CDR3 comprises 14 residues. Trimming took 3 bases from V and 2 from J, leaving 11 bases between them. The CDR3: CASSFSFNAYEQYF. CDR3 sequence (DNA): TGTGCCAGCAGCTTCTCCTTTAACGCCTACGAGCAGTACTTC. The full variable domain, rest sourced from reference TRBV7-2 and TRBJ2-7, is GAGVSQSPSNKVTEKGKDVELRCDPISGHTALYWYRQSLGQGLEFLIYFQGNSAPDKSGLPSDRFSAERTGGSVSTLTIQRTQQEDSAVYLCASSFSFNAYEQYFGPGTRLTVT.

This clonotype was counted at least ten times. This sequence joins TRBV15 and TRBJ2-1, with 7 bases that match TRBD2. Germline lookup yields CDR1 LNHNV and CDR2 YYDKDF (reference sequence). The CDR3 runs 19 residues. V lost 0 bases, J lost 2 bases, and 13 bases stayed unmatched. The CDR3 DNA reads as TGTGCCACCAGCAGAGATGGTTGGGCTAGCGGCGTCACCTACAATGAGCAGTTCTTC. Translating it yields CATSRDGWASGVTYNEQFF.

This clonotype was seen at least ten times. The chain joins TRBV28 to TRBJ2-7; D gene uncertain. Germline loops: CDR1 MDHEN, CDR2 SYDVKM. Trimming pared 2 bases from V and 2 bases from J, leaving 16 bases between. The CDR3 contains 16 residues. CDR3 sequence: CASSLGVRSLAYEQYF. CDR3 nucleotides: TGTGCCAGCAGTTTAGGGGTCAGATCTTTAGCCTACGAGCAGTACTTC.

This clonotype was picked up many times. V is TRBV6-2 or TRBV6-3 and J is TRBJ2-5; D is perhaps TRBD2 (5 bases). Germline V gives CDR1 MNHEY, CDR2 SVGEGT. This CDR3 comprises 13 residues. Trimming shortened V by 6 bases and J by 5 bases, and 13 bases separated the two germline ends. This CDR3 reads CASRKGVRETQYF. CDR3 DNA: TGTGCCAGCAGAAAGGGAGTAAGGGAGACCCAGTACTTC.

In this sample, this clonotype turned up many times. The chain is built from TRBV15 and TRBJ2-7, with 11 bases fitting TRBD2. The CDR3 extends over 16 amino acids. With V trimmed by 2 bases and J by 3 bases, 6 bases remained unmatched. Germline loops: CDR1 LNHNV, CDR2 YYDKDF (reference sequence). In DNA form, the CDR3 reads TGTGCCACCAGCAGACGTCTAGCGGGGGGAAGCTACGAGCAGTACTTC. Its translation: CATSRRLAGGSYEQYF.